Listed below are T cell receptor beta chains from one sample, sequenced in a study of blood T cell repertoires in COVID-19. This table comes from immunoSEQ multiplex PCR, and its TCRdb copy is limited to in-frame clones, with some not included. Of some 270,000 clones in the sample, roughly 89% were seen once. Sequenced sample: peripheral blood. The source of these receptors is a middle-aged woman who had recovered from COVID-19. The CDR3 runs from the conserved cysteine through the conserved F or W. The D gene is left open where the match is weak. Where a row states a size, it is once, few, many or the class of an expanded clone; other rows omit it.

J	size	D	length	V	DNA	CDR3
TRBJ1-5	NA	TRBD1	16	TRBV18	TGTGCCAGCTCACCACCGTGGGACAGGGTAAATCAGCCCCAGCATTTT	CASSPPWDRVNQPQHF
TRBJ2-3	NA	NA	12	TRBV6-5	TGTGCCAGCAGTTCCGACTCATATACGCAGTATTTT	CASSSDSYTQYF
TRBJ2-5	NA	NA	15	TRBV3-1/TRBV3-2	TGTGCCAGCAGCCAAGGTCGCACTTACCAAGAGACCCAGTACTTC	CASSQGRTYQETQYF
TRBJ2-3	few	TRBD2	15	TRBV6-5	TGTGCCAGCAGTTGGACTAGCGGGAGTTCAGATACGCAGTATTTT	CASSWTSGSSDTQYF
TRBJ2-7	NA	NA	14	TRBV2	TGTGCCAGCAGTGAACAGGGGCTCTCCTACGAGCAGTACTTC	CASSEQGLSYEQYF
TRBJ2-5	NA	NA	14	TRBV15	TGTGCCACCAGCATAGGACAGATTCAAGAGACCCAGTACTTC	CATSIGQIQETQYF
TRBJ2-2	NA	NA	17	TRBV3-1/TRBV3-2	TGTGCCAGCAGCCAAGATTTATGGAGGGAGAACACCGGGGAGCTGTTTTTT	CASSQDLWRENTGELFF
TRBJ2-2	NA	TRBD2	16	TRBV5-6	TGTGCCAGCACCACAATAGCGGGGGGGCTCACCGGGGAGCTGTTTTTT	CASTTIAGGLTGELFF
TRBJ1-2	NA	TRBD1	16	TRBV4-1	TGCGCCAGCAGCCAAGAATCGAAGACAGGGGGTCATGGCTACACCTTC	CASSQESKTGGHGYTF
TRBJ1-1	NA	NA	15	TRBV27	TGTGCCAGCAGTTTATCCTCGGGGGTGAACACTGAAGCTTTCTTT	CASSLSSGVNTEAFF